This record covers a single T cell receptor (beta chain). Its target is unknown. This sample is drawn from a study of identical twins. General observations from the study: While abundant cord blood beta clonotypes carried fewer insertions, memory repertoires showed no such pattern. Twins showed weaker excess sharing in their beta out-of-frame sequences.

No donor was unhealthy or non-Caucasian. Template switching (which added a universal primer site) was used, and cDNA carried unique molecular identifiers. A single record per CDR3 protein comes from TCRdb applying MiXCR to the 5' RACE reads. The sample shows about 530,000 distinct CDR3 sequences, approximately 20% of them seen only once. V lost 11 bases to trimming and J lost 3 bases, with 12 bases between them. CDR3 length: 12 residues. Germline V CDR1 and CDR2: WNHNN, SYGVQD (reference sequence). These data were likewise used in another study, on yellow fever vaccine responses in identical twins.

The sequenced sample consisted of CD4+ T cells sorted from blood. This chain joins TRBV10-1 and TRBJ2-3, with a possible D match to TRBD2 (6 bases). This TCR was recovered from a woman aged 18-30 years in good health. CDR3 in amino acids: CAAREETDTQYF. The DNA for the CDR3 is TGCGCCGCGCGGGAAGAGACAGATACGCAGTATTTT.